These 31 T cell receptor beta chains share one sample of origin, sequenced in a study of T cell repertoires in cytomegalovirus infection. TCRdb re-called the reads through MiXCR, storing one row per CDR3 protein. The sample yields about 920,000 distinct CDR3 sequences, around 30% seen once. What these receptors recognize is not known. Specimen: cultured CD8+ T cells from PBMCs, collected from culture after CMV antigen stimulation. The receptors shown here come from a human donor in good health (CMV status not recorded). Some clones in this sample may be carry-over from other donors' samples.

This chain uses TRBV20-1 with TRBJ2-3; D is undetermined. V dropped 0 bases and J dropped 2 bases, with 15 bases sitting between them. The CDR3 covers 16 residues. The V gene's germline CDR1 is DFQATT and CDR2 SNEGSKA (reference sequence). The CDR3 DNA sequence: TGCAGTGCTAGAGATGATATGCATTTCTACACAGATACGCAGTATTTT. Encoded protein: CSARDDMHFYTDTQYF.

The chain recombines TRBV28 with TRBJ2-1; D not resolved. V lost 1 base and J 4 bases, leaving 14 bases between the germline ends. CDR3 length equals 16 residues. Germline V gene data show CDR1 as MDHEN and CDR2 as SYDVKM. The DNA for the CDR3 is TGTGCCAGCAGTTTATCTGTGTGGGGTAGTTACAATGAGCAGTTCTTC. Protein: CASSLSVWGSYNEQFF.

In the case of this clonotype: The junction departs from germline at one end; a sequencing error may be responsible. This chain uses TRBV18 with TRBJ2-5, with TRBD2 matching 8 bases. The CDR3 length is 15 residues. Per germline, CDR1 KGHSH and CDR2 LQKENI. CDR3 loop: CASSPPAGLGEIQYF. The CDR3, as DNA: TGTGCCAGCTCACCACCGGCGGGACTAGGGGAGATCCAGTACTTC. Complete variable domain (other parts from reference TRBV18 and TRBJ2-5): NAGVMQNPRHLVRRRGQEARLRCSPMKGHSHVYWYRQLPEEGLKFMVYLQKENIIDESGMPKERFSAEFPKEGPSILRIQQVVRGDSAAYFCASSPPAGLGEIQYFGPGTRLLVL.

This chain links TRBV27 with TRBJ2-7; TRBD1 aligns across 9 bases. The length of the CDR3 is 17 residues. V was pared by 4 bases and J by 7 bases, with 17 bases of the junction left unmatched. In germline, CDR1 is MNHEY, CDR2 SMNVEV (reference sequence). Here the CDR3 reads CASSSLPPGQGPYEQYV. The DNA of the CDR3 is TGTGCCAGCAGTTCCCTCCCCCCGGGACAGGGTCCTTATGAGCAGTACGTC.

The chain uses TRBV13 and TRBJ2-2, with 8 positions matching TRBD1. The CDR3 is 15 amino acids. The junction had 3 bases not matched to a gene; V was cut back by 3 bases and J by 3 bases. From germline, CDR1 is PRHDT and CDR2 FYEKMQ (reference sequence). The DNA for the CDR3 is TGTGCCAGCAGCTTGACAGGGGAGGACACCGGGGAGCTGTTTTTT. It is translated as CASSLTGEDTGELFF.

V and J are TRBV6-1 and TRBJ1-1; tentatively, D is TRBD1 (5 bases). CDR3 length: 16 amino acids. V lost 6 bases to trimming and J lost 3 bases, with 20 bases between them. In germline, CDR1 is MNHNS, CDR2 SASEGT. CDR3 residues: CASRAGTSEAHTEAFF. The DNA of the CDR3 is TGTGCCAGCAGAGCCGGGACCTCGGAGGCTCACACTGAAGCTTTCTTT.

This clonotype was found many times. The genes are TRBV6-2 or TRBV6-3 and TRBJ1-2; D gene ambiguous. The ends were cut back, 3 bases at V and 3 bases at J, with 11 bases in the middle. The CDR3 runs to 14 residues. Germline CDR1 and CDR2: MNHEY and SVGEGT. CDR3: CASSYRGFDYGYTF. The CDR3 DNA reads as TGTGCCAGCAGTTATCGAGGGTTCGACTATGGCTACACCTTC.

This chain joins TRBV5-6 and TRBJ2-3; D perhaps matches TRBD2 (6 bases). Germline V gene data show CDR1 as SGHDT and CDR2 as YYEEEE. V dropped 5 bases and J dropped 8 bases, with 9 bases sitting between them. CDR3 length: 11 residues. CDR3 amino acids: CASRFGGTQYF. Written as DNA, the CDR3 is TGTGCCAGCAGGTTCGGGGGTACGCAGTATTTT.

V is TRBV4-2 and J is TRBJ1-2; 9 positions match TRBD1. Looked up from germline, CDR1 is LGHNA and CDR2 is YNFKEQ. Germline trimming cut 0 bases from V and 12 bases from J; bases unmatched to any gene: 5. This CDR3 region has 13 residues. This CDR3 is CASSQDNWTGDTF. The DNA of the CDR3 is TGTGCCAGCAGCCAAGATAATTGGACAGGGGACACCTTC.

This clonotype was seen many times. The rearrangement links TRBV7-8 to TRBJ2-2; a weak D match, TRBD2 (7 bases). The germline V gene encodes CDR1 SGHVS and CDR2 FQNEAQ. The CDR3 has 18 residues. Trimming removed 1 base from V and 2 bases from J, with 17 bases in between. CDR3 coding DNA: TGTGCCAGCAGCTTAGTTCCGCGGGGGCCTGTCAACACCGGGGAGCTGTTTTTT. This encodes CASSLVPRGPVNTGELFF.

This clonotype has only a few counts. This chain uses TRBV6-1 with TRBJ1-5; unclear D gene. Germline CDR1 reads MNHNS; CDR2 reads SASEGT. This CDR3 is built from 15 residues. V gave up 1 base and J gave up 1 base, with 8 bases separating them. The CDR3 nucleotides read TGTGCCAGCAGTGAAGTCGTGTCCAGCAATCAGCCCCAGCATTTT. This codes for CASSEVVSSNQPQHF.

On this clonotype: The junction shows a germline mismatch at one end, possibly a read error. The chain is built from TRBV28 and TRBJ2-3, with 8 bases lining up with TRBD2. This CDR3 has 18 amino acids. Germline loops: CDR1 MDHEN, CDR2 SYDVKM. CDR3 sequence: CASTLYMGARGGQDTQYF. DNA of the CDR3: TGTGCCAGCACTTTATATATGGGGGCCCGGGGGGGCCAAGATACGCAGTATTTT. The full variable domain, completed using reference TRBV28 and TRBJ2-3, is DVKVTQSSRYLVKRTGEKVFLECVQDMDHENMFWYRQDPGLGLRLIYFSYDVKMKEKGDIPEGYSVSREKKERFSLILESASTNQTSMYLCASTLYMGARGGQDTQYFGPGTRLTVL.

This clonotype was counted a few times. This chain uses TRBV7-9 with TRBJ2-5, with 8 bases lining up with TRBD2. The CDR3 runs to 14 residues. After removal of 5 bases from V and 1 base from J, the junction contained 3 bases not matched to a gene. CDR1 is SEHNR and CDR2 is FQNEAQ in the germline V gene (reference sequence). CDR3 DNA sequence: TGTGCCAGCAGCCCACTAGCGGTCCAAGAGACCCAGTACTTC. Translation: CASSPLAVQETQYF.

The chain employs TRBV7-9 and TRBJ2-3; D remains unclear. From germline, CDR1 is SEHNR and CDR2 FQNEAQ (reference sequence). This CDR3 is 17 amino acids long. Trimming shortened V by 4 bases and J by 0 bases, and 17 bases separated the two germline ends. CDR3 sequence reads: CASSSPLYLESTDTQYF. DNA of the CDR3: TGTGCCAGCAGCTCCCCCCTTTACCTCGAGAGCACAGATACGCAGTATTTT.

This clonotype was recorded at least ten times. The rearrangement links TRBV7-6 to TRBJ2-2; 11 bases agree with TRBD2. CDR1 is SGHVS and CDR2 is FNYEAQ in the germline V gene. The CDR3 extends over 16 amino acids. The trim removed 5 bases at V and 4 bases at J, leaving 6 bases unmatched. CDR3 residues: CASSPLAGGITGELFF. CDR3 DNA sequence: TGTGCCAGCAGCCCTCTAGCGGGGGGTATCACCGGGGAGCTGTTTTTT.

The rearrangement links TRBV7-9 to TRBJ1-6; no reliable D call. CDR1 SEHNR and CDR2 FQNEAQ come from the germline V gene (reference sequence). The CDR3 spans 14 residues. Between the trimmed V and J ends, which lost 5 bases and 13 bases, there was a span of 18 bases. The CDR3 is CASSKTVNPQPLHF. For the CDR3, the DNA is TGTGCCAGCAGCAAGACCGTTAACCCCCAGCCCCTCCACTTT.

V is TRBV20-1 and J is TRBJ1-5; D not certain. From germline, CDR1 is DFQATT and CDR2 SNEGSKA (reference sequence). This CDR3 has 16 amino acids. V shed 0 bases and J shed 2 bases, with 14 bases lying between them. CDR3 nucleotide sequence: TGCAGTGCTAGAGATTTGCTTCCAGACCGCAATCAGCCCCAGCATTTT. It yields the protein CSARDLLPDRNQPQHF.

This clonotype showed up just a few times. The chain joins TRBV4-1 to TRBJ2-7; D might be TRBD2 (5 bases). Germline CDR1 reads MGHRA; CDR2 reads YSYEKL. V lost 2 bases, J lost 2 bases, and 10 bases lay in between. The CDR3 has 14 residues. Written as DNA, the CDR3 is TGCGCCAGCAGCCAAAAGGGAGATCCCTACGAGCAGTACTTC. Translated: CASSQKGDPYEQYF.

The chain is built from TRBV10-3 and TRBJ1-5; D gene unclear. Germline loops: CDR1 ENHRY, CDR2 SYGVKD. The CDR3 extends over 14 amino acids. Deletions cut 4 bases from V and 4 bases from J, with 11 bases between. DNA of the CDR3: TGTGCCATCAGTGTATCGAGGGAGAATCAGCCCCAGCATTTT. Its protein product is CAISVSRENQPQHF.

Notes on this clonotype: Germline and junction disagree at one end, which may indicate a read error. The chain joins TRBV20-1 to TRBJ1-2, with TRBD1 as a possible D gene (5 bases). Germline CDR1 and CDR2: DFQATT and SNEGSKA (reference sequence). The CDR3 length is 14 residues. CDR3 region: CSARGGTLANGCTF. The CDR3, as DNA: TGCAGTGCTAGGGGAGGGACCCTGGCAAATGGCTGCACCTTC.

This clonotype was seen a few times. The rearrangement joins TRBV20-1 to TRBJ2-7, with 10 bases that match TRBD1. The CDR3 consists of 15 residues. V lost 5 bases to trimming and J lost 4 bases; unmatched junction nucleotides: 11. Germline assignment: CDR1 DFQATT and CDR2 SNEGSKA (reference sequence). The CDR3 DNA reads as TGCAGTGCTCCCGCCTGGGACAGGGGTTCGTACGAGCAGTACGTC. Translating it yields CSAPAWDRGSYEQYV.

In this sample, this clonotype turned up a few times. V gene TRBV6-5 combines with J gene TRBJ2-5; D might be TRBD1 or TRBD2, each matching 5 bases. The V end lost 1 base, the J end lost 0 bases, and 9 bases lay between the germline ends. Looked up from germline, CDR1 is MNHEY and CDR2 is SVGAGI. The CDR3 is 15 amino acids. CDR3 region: CASSYYRGHQETQYF. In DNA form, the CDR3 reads TGTGCCAGCAGTTACTATAGGGGACACCAAGAGACCCAGTACTTC.

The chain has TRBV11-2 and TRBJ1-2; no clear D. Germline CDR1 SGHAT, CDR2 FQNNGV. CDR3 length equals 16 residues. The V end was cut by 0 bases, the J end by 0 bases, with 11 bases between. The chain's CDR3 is CASSLEFETANYGYTF. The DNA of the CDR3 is TGTGCCAGCAGCTTAGAATTCGAGACGGCTAACTATGGCTACACCTTC.

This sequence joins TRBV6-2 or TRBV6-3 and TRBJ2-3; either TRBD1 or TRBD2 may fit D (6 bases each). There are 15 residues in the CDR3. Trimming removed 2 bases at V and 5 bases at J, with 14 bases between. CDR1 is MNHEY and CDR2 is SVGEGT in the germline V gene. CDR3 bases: TGTGCCAGCAGTTACCGTGGGGGGCCTGGAGATACGCAGTATTTT. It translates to CASSYRGGPGDTQYF.

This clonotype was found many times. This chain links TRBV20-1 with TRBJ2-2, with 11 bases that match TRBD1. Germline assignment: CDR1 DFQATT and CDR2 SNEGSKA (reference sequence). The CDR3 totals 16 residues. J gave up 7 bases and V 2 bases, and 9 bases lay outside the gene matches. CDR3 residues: CSARLPGQGESGELFF. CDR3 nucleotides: TGCAGTGCTAGACTCCCGGGACAGGGGGAGAGCGGGGAGCTGTTTTTT.

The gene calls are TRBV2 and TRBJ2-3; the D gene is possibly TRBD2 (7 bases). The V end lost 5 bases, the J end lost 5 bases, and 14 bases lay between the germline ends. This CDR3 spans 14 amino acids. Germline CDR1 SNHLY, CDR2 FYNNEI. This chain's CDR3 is CASSRGGAGDTQYF. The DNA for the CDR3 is TGTGCCAGCAGTCGAGGGGGGGCCGGAGATACGCAGTATTTT. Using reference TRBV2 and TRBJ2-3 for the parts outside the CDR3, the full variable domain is EPEVTQTPSHQVTQMGQEVILRCVPISNHLYFYWYRQILGQKVEFLVSFYNNEISEKSEIFDDQFSVERPDGSNFTLKIRSTKLEDSAMYFCASSRGGAGDTQYFGPGTRLTVL.

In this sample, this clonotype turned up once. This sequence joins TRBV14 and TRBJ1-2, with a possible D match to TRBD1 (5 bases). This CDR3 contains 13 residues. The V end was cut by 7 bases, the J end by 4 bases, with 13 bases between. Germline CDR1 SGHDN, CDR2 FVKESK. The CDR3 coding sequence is TGTGCCAGCAACCAGGGCGGGTCCTATGGCTACACCTTC. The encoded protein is CASNQGGSYGYTF.

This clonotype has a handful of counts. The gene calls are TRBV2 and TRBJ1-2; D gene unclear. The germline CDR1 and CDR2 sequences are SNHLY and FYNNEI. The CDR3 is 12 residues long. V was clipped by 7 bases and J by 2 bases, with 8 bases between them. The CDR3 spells CASKGENYGYTF. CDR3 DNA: TGTGCCAGCAAGGGAGAAAACTATGGCTACACCTTC.

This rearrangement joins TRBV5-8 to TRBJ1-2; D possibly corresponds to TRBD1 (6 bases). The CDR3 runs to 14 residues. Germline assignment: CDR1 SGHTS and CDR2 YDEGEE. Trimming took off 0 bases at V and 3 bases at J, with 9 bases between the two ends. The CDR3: CASSLEGDYYGYTF. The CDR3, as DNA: TGTGCCAGCAGCTTGGAGGGGGACTACTATGGCTACACCTTC.

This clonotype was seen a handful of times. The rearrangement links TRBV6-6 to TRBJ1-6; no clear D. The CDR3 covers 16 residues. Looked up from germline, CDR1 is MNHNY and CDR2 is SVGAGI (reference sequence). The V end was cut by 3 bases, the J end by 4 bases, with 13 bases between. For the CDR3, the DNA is TGTGCCAGCAGTTATAGCGTATCGGATTATAATTCACCCCTCCACTTT. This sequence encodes CASSYSVSDYNSPLHF.

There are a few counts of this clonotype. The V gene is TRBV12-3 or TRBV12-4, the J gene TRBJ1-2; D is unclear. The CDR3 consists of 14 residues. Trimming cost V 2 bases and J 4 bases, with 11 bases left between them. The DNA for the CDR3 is TGTGCCAGCAGTTTACAAGGCAGTCTCTATGGCTACACCTTC. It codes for CASSLQGSLYGYTF.